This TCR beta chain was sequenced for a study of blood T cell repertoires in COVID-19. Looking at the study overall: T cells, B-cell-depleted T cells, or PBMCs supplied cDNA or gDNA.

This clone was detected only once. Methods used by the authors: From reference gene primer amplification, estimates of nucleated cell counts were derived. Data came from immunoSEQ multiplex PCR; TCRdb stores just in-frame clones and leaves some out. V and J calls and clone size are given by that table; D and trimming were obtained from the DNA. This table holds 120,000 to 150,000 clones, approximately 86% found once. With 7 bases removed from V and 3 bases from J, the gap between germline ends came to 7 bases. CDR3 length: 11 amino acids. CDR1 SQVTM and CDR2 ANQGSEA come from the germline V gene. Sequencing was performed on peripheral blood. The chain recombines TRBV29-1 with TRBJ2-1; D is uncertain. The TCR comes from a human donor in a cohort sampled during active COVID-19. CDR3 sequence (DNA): TGCAGCGCTTCCCACTACAATGAGCAGTTCTTC. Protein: CSASHYNEQFF.